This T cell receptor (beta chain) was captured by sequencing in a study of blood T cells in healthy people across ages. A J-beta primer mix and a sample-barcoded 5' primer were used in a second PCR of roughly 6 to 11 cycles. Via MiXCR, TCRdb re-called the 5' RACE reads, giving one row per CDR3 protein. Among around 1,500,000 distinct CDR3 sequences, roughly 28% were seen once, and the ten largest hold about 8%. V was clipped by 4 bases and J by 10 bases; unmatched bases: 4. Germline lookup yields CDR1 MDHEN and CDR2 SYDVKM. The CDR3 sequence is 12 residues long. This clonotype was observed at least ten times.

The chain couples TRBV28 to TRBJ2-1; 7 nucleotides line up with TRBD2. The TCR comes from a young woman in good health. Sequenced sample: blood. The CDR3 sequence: CASSSEREEQFF. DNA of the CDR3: TGTGCCAGCAGTTCCGAGCGGGAAGAGCAGTTCTTC.